This T cell receptor beta chain stems from a study of blood T cells in healthy people across ages. This CDR3 region has 15 residues. Germline V gives CDR1 SEHNR, CDR2 FQNEAQ (reference sequence). Trimming removed 7 bases at V and 4 bases at J, with 19 bases between. A sample-barcoded 5' primer and a J-beta primer mix were used in a second PCR of roughly 6 to 11 cycles. One entry per CDR3 protein, called by TCRdb with MiXCR from the 5' RACE reads. The sample has roughly 1,800,000 distinct CDR3 sequences, roughly 50% seen once. This clonotype was recorded a few times. The chain uses TRBV7-9 and TRBJ1-2; D possibly corresponds to TRBD1 (5 bases). Sample: blood. This sequence originates from a middle-aged woman in good health. The CDR3 DNA sequence: TGTGCCAGCACCCAGAGGGACCTAAGAAGCTATGGCTACACCTTC. Protein sequence: CASTQRDLRSYGYTF.